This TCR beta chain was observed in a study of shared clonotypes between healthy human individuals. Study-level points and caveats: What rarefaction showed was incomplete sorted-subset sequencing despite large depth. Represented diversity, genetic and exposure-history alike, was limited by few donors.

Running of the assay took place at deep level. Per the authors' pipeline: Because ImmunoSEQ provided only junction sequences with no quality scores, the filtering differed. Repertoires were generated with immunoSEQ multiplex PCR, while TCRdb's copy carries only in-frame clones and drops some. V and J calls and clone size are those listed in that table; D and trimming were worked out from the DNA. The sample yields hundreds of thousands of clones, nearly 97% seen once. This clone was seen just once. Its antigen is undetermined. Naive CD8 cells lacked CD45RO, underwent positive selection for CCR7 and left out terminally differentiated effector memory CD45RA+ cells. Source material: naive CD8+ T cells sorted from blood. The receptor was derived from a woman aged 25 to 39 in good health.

The CDR3 DNA sequence: TGTGCCAGCACCTTTACTCCCAGAGATGGCTACACCTTC. As protein: CASTFTPRDGYTF. The genes are TRBV6-5 and TRBJ1-2; D is ambiguous. Per germline, CDR1 MNHEY and CDR2 SVGAGI. The ends were cut back, 7 bases at V and 6 bases at J, with 15 bases in the middle. CDR3 length: 13 residues.